Listed here are 5 T cell receptor beta chains from one sample, sequenced in a study of blood T cell repertoires in COVID-19. Generated by immunoSEQ multiplex PCR, the TCRdb table keeps only in-frame clones and is missing some. The repertoire consists of 140,000 to 150,000 clones, with roughly 80% occurring once and the leading ten covering over 8.5%. The sequencing sample was made of peripheral blood. All receptors come from a middle-aged man with active or convalescent COVID-19.

The chain has TRBV7-8 and TRBJ1-5; unclear D gene. CDR3 size: 15 residues. V lost 8 bases to trimming and J lost 0 bases, with 14 bases between them. CDR1 is SGHVS, CDR2 FQNEAQ, per germline. The CDR3 spells CASGEGANSNQPQHF. The CDR3 DNA follows: TGTGCCAGCGGAGAGGGAGCTAATAGCAATCAGCCCCAGCATTTT.

CDR3 bases: TGTGCCAGCAGCTTACGAGGACAGGGGAATTCACCCCTCCACTTT. Translation: CASSLRGQGNSPLHF. The J gene is TRBJ1-6, the V gene TRBV7-9; TRBD1 aligns across 9 bases. The CDR3 sequence is 15 residues long. V was clipped by 2 bases and J by 7 bases; unmatched bases: 3. Germline values: CDR1 SEHNR, CDR2 FQNEAQ (reference sequence). The whole variable domain, filled in from reference TRBV7-9 and TRBJ1-6, reads DTGVSQNPRHKITKRGQNVTFRCDPISEHNRLYWYRQTLGQGPEFLTYFQNEAQLEKSRLLSDRFSAERPKGSFSTLEIQRTEQGDSAMYLCASSLRGQGNSPLHFGNGTRLTVT.

The chain couples TRBV28 to TRBJ1-5; D is unresolved. Trimming removed 7 bases from V and 7 bases from J, with 14 bases in between. The length of the CDR3 is 13 residues. The germline V gene encodes CDR1 MDHEN and CDR2 SYDVKM. The DNA of the CDR3 is TGTGCCAGCAACCAACGGGGTATCCAGCCCCAGCATTTT. Encoded protein: CASNQRGIQPQHF.

The V and J genes are TRBV28 and TRBJ2-2, with D tentatively TRBD1 (6 bases). This CDR3 is built from 18 residues. Per the germline V gene, CDR1 is MDHEN and CDR2 is SYDVKM. V was cut by 3 bases and J by 2 bases, with 19 bases left in between. Here the CDR3 reads CASSFIPLGQINTGELFF. As DNA, the CDR3 is TGTGCCAGCAGTTTTATCCCCCTCGGACAGATAAACACCGGGGAGCTGTTTTTT.

This clone occurred a few times. The chain couples TRBV11-2 to TRBJ2-1; 8 positions match TRBD2. V lost 1 base, J lost 2 bases, and 1 base stayed unmatched. The CDR3 spans 15 residues. Germline CDR1 is SGHAT and CDR2 is FQNNGV. The CDR3 sequence is CASSLVAGPYNEQFF. The CDR3, as DNA: TGTGCCAGCAGCTTAGTAGCGGGACCCTACAATGAGCAGTTCTTC.